A selection of T cell receptor beta chains follows, all from one sample in a study of a mutant IDH1 vaccine in newly diagnosed glioma. The table came from immunoSEQ multiplex PCR; TCRdb's copy has only in-frame clones and leaves some out. The sample consists of tens of thousands of clones, 84% of them appearing once. Antigens for these TCRs are unknown. This specimen was PBMCs, taken from a glioma patient whose treatment included an IDH1 peptide vaccine. The receptor source for this set is a man between 18 and 35 years old with glioma. CDR3s include the opening cysteine and the closing phenylalanine or tryptophan. The order of the fields is V gene, CDR3 protein.

TRBV18	CASSPRTANYGYTF
TRBV9	CASSPRAGGNTEAFF
TRBV5-1	CASSPPSPKEQYF
TRBV5-8	CASSPRTGGGGNQPQHF
TRBV10-3	CAIRLTGSTYEQYF
TRBV14	CASSRRTGTGEKLFF
TRBV4-3	CASSQAGSGRTEAFF
TRBV7-6	CASSSDRGHGYTF
TRBV18	CASSLQTGGRTNTGELFF
TRBV6-4	CASSEDPGSPLHF
TRBV19	CASSWRTEYGYTF
TRBV7-8	CASSSRTGTTNEKLFF
TRBV5-1	CASSGGTGRYGYTF
TRBV4-1	CASSQSVTDTQYF
TRBV7-9	CASSPAVPGSLHF
TRBV19	CASSPRQVPMNTEAFF
TRBV5-4	CASSLAAAANYGYTF
TRBV7-2	CASSLGPGAPRQYF
TRBV4-3	CASSQDEGTGANVLTF
TRBV28	CASSFINPNEKLFF
TRBV11-2	CASSLWGRDRGTDTQYF
TRBV27	CASSPRGQGYTF
TRBV5-1	CASSLYGQGGNQPQHF
TRBV7-9	CASSPRTAQETQYF